Shown below are 25 T cell receptor beta chains from a single sample sequenced in a study of CD8 T cells in ankylosing spondylitis. The antigens these receptors bind are not known. TCRdb called the 5' RACE reads again in MiXCR, with one record for every CDR3 protein. The table has under 950,000 distinct CDR3 sequences, around 20% seen once. General study points: For ankylosing spondylitis blood, a TCR beta motif of under ten highly homologous variants appeared characteristic.

The sample comprised blood, either unsorted or a sorted T cell fraction (not recorded which). Receptors were obtained from a male donor with ankylosing spondylitis.

This clonotype turned up a few times. The chain joins TRBV25-1 to TRBJ2-6, with D possibly TRBD2 on 6 matching bases. The CDR3 has 17 residues. The ends were cut back, 3 bases at V and 4 bases at J, with 16 bases in the middle. Germline CDR1 is MGHDK and CDR2 is SYGVNS. This CDR3 reads CASSDLRGVRGANVLTF. The CDR3 DNA follows: TGTGCCAGCAGTGATTTGCGGGGAGTGAGAGGGGCCAACGTCCTGACTTTC.

This clonotype has a handful of counts. The chain uses TRBV11-2 and TRBJ1-1; no firm D call. The V end lost 4 bases, the J end lost 1 base, and 10 bases lay between the germline ends. Looked up from germline, CDR1 is SGHAT and CDR2 is FQNNGV. The CDR3 totals 14 residues. CDR3 bases: TGTGCCAGCAGCTCCCAAGTCGGGAACACTGAAGCTTTCTTT. Its translation is CASSSQVGNTEAFF.

This clonotype occurred many times. This chain connects TRBV12-3 or TRBV12-4 to TRBJ1-2; D unclear. The CDR3 length is 14 residues. Trimming pared 5 bases from V and 1 base from J, leaving 11 bases between. The DNA of the CDR3 is TGTGCCAGCAGTCCCCGGACGGATAACTATGGCTACACCTTC. Encoded protein: CASSPRTDNYGYTF.

The gene calls are TRBV4-1 and TRBJ2-4; D is ambiguous. CDR1 and CDR2 from the germline V gene are MGHRA and YSYEKL. V was shortened by 0 bases and J by 0 bases, with 12 bases between the two germline ends. The CDR3 has 17 residues. The CDR3 is CASSQDLSDLAKNIQYF. CDR3 DNA sequence: TGCGCCAGCAGCCAAGATCTGAGCGACTTAGCCAAAAACATTCAGTACTTC.

This clonotype was counted only a few times. The chain has TRBV20-1 and TRBJ2-1; TRBD2 matches at 7 bases. CDR3 size: 15 residues. Germline trimming cut 0 bases from V and 4 bases from J; bases unmatched to any gene: 6. Germline V CDR1 and CDR2: DFQATT, SNEGSKA (reference sequence). CDR3 DNA: TGCAGTGCTAGAGATCACCTCGGGGGGTACAATGAGCAGTTCTTC. Encoded protein: CSARDHLGGYNEQFF.

This clonotype occurred a few times. The chain recombines TRBV10-3 with TRBJ2-3; TRBD2 matches 8 bases. CDR1 and CDR2 (germline): ENHRY, SYGVKD. The CDR3 loop spans 13 amino acids. The J segment lost 1 base and the V segment lost 7 bases, leaving 1 base of the junction unmatched. The CDR3 nucleotides read TGTGCCATCAAGACTAGCGGCACAGATACGCAGTATTTT. This translates into CAIKTSGTDTQYF.

This clonotype was recorded a few times. This chain links TRBV4-2 with TRBJ2-2; D is perhaps TRBD2 (5 bases). Trimming removed 1 base at V and 2 bases at J, with 11 bases between. CDR3 length equals 16 residues. Germline V lookup: CDR1 LGHNA, CDR2 YNFKEQ. The CDR3 spells CASSQAPSLNTGELFF. The CDR3 bases are TGTGCCAGCAGCCAAGCGCCTAGCCTCAACACCGGGGAGCTGTTTTTT.

This clonotype was counted only a few times. The V and J genes are TRBV20-1 and TRBJ1-2; D gene uncertain. Germline CDR1 is DFQATT and CDR2 is SNEGSKA (reference sequence). The V end lost 4 bases, the J end lost 0 bases, and 12 bases lay between the germline ends. CDR3 length equals 14 residues. The DNA for the CDR3 is TGCAGTGCTATTATTGGCCCGGCTAACTATGGCTACACCTTC. Encoded protein: CSAIIGPANYGYTF.

In its sample, this clonotype was seen many times. The chain uses TRBV12-3 or TRBV12-4 and TRBJ2-2; D gene ambiguous. The CDR3 contains 15 residues. V was pared by 3 bases and J by 2 bases, with 10 bases between. The CDR3 spells CASSFYQVNTGELFF. The CDR3 coding sequence is TGTGCCAGCAGTTTTTACCAGGTTAACACCGGGGAGCTGTTTTTT.

This sequence joins TRBV25-1 and TRBJ1-1; possible D gene TRBD1, 6 bases. The CDR3 runs to 16 residues. Germline V lookup: CDR1 MGHDK, CDR2 SYGVNS. The V and J ends lost 0 bases and 2 bases respectively, with 13 bases between them. The CDR3: CASSEYSAQGNTEAFF. In DNA form, the CDR3 reads TGTGCCAGCAGTGAATATTCCGCACAGGGCAACACTGAAGCTTTCTTT. The complete variable domain, with remaining parts taken from reference TRBV25-1 and TRBJ1-1, reads EADIYQTPRYLVIGTGKKITLECSQTMGHDKMYWYQQDPGMELHLIHYSYGVNSTEKGDLSSESTVSRIRTEHFPLTLESARPSHTSQYLCASSEYSAQGNTEAFFGQGTRLTVV.

This clonotype has only a few counts. The rearrangement links TRBV7-2 to TRBJ2-7; 9 bases fit TRBD2. V was clipped by 7 bases and J by 7 bases; unmatched bases: 14. The CDR3 length is 15 residues. Germline-derived CDR1 and CDR2 are SGHTA and FQGNSA. CDR3 amino acids: CASTSREGLGDEQYF. The CDR3, as DNA: TGTGCCAGCACATCGCGGGAGGGCCTTGGTGATGAGCAGTACTTC.

The chain uses TRBV4-1 and TRBJ2-5; TRBD1 aligns across 9 bases. The germline CDR1 and CDR2 sequences are MGHRA and YSYEKL. CDR3 length: 15 amino acids. Trimming removed 3 bases from V and 4 bases from J; junction bases left unmatched: 6. The CDR3 sequence: CASSQLMDRGETQYF. The CDR3 region has the DNA TGCGCCAGCAGCCAGTTAATGGACAGGGGAGAGACCCAGTACTTC.

The V and J genes are TRBV28 and TRBJ2-2; 9 nucleotides align to TRBD2. This CDR3 has 16 residues. From germline, CDR1 is MDHEN and CDR2 SYDVKM. The V segment lost 2 bases and the J segment 6 bases; nucleotides outside the gene matches: 7. In nucleotides, the CDR3 is TGTGCCAGCAGTTTACGGCTAGCGGGACGACCCGGGGAGCTGTTTTTT. This sequence encodes CASSLRLAGRPGELFF.

V usage is TRBV21-1 and J usage is TRBJ2-6; TRBD2 was called by the table and not checked on the DNA. TRBV21-1 is a documented pseudogene. The CDR3 loop spans 16 amino acids. CDR3 region: CASSKVAGTGANVLTF. The DNA for the CDR3 is TGTGCCAGCAGCAAAGTGGCGGGGACTGGGGCCAACGTCCTGACTTTC.

This clonotype came up a few times. The rearrangement links TRBV20-1 to TRBJ2-1; 9 bases agree with TRBD1. This CDR3 comprises 12 residues. Trimming cost V 6 bases and J 13 bases; bases outside gene matches: 10. Germline-derived CDR1 and CDR2 are DFQATT and SNEGSKA (reference sequence). The CDR3 nucleotides read TGCAGTGCCCCCGACACAGGGGGCCACCAGTTCTTC. Amino acid sequence: CSAPDTGGHQFF.

The chain joins TRBV20-1 to TRBJ2-5; 7 nucleotides match TRBD1. The junction had 7 bases not matched to a gene; V was cut back by 1 base and J by 5 bases. CDR1 is DFQATT and CDR2 is SNEGSKA in the germline V gene (reference sequence). This CDR3 is built from 14 residues. The CDR3 protein is CSARVRGPRETQYF. The CDR3 nucleotides read TGCAGTGCTAGAGTAAGGGGGCCTCGGGAGACCCAGTACTTC.

Comments on this clonotype: A read error may produce the germline difference seen at one junction end. The chain combines TRBV29-1 with TRBJ2-7; D unresolved. This CDR3 contains 11 residues. Germline V gene sequence: CDR1 SQVTM, CDR2 ANQGSEA. The CDR3 loop is CSVERQTERYF. CDR3 sequence (DNA): TGCAGCGTTGAAAGGCAGACGGAGCGGTACTTC.

This clonotype has a handful of counts. The rearrangement joins TRBV7-2 to TRBJ1-1; TRBD1 matches 7 bases. This CDR3 has 13 residues. The V and J ends lost 7 bases and 3 bases, in that order; junction bases with no gene match: 5. Germline V gene data show CDR1 as SGHTA and CDR2 as FQGNSA. CDR3: CASTGDRYTEAFF. CDR3 DNA sequence: TGTGCCAGCACTGGGGACAGATACACTGAAGCTTTCTTT.

In this sample, this clonotype turned up a few times. This sequence joins TRBV20-1 and TRBJ1-2; D is ambiguous. The ends were cut back, 0 bases at V and 6 bases at J, with 5 bases in the middle. This CDR3 comprises 11 residues. Per the germline V gene, CDR1 is DFQATT and CDR2 is SNEGSKA (reference sequence). This chain's CDR3 is CSARDGDGYTF. DNA for the CDR3: TGCAGTGCTAGAGACGGGGATGGCTACACCTTC.

V and J are TRBV6-5 and TRBJ1-1; 7 positions agree with TRBD1. CDR3 size: 17 residues. The ends lost 2 bases at V and 6 bases at J; junction bases unmatched: 15. Per the germline V gene, CDR1 is MNHEY and CDR2 is SVGAGI. In DNA form, the CDR3 reads TGTGCCAGCAGTTACCCGACAGGGCGGGGAAGAAGGGCTGAAGCTTTCTTT. This encodes CASSYPTGRGRRAEAFF.

This chain joins TRBV7-9 and TRBJ2-1; D assignment may be TRBD1 or TRBD2 (5 bases each). The germline CDR1 and CDR2 sequences are SEHNR and FQNEAQ (reference sequence). V was clipped by 5 bases and J by 8 bases, with 13 bases between them. The CDR3 has 13 residues. The CDR3 DNA reads as TGTGCCAGCAGCGGGGACCCCCCGGATGAGCAGTTCTTC. This translates into CASSGDPPDEQFF.

This clonotype was detected only a few times. This chain joins TRBV12-3 or TRBV12-4 and TRBJ1-1; D may be TRBD1 (5 bases). V was cut by 6 bases and J by 4 bases, with 12 bases left in between. This CDR3 is 13 amino acids long. The CDR3 protein is CASSFRDATEAFF. In DNA, the CDR3 is TGTGCCAGCAGCTTCCGGGACGCCACTGAAGCTTTCTTT.

There are a few counts of this clonotype. V usage is TRBV4-1 and J usage is TRBJ2-3, with D maybe TRBD2 (5 bases). The V end lost 4 bases, the J end lost 3 bases, and 14 bases lay between the germline ends. CDR1 MGHRA and CDR2 YSYEKL come from the germline V gene. This CDR3 is 15 amino acids long. The CDR3 DNA sequence: TGCGCCAGCAGCCCCCGGGCTAGCTGGACAGATACGCAGTATTTT. Its translation is CASSPRASWTDTQYF.

The rearrangement joins TRBV7-9 to TRBJ1-4; D ambiguous. Germline CDR1 is SEHNR and CDR2 is FQNEAQ (reference sequence). Trimming pared 5 bases from V and 4 bases from J, leaving 17 bases between. There are 16 residues in the CDR3. CDR3 region: CASSGQSGLINEKLFF. The CDR3 DNA follows: TGTGCCAGCAGCGGGCAATCCGGCCTAATTAATGAAAAACTGTTTTTT. The full variable domain, completed using reference TRBV7-9 and TRBJ1-4, is DTGVSQNPRHKITKRGQNVTFRCDPISEHNRLYWYRQTLGQGPEFLTYFQNEAQLEKSRLLSDRFSAERPKGSFSTLEIQRTEQGDSAMYLCASSGQSGLINEKLFFGSGTQLSVL.

This clonotype occurred many times. V usage is TRBV5-5 and J usage is TRBJ2-7; the D is unclear. Germline-derived CDR1 and CDR2 are SGHKS and YYEKEE (reference sequence). The CDR3 has 13 residues. Trimming left V 4 bases short and J 3 bases short, with 11 bases between. The CDR3 nucleotides read TGTGCCAGCAGCCTTCAACCCCTCTACGAGCAGTACTTC. It translates to CASSLQPLYEQYF.